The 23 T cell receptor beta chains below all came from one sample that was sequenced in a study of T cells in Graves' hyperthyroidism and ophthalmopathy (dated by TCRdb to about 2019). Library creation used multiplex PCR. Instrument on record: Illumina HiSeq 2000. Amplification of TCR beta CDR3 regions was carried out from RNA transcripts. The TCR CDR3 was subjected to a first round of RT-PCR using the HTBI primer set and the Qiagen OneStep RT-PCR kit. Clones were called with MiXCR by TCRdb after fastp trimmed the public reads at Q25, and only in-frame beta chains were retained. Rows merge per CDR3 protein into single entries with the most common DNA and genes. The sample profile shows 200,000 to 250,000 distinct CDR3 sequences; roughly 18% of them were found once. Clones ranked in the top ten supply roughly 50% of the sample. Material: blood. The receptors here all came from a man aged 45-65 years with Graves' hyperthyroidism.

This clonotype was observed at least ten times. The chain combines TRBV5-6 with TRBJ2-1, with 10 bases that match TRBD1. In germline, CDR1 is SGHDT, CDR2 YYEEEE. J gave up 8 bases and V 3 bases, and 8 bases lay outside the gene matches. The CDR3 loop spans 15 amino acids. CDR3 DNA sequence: TGTGCCAGCAGCTACTCCGGGACAGGGGTTGATGAGCAGTTCTTC. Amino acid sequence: CASSYSGTGVDEQFF.

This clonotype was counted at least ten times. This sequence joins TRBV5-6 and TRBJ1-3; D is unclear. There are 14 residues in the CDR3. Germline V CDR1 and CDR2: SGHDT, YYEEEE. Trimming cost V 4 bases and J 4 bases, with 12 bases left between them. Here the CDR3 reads CASSTGLNGNTIYF. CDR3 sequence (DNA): TGTGCCAGCAGCACCGGACTGAACGGAAACACCATATATTTT.

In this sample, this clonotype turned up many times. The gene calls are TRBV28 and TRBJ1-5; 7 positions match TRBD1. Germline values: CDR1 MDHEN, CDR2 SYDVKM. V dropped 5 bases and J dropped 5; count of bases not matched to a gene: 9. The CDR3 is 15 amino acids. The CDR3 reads CASSTQGRGDQPQHF. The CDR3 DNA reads TGTGCCAGCAGTACACAGGGGAGGGGGGATCAGCCCCAGCATTTT.

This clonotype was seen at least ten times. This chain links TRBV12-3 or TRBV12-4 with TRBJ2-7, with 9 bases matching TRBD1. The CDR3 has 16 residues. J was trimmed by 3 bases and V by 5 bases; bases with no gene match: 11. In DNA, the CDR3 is TGTGCCAGCAGTCCTGGGACAGGGAAGAACCTCTACGAGCAGTACTTC. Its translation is CASSPGTGKNLYEQYF.

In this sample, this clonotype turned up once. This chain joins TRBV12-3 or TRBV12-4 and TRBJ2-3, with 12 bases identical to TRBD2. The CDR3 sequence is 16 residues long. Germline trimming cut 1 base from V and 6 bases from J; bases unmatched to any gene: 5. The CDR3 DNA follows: TGTGCCAGCAGTTTAGTTCTAGCGGGAGGGTTGGATACGCAGTATTTT. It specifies CASSLVLAGGLDTQYF.

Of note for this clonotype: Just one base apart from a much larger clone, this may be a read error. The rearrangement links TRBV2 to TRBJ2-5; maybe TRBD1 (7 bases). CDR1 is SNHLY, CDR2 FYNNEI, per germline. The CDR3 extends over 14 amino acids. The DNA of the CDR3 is TGTGCCAGCGACCTCAATCAGGGGGGAGAGACCCAGCACTTC. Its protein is CASDLNQGGETQHF.

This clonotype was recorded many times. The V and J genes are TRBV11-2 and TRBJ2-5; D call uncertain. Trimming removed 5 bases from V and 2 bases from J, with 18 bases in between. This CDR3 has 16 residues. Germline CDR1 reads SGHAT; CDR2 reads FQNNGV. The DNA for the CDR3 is TGTGCCAGCAGCCCAGGATCGTCCCAAGGACAAGAGACCCAGTACTTC. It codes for CASSPGSSQGQETQYF.

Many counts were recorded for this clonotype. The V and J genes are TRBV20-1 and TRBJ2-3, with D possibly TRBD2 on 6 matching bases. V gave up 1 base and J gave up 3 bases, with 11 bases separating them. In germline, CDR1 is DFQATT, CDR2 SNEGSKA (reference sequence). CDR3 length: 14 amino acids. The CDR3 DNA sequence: TGCAGTGCTAGAGCTAGCGTAGGGACAGATACGCAGTATTTT. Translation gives CSARASVGTDTQYF.

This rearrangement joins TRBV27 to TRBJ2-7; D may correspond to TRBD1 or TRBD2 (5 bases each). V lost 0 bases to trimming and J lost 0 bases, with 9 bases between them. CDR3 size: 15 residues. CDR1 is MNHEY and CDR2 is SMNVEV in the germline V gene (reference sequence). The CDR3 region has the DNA TGTGCCAGCAGTTTATCAGGGGACGCCTCCTACGAGCAGTACTTC. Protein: CASSLSGDASYEQYF.

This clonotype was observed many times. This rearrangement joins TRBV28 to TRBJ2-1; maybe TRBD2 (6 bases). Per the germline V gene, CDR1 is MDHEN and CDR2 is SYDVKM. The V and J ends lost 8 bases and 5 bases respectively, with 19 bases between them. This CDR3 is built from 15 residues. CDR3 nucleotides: TGTGCCAGCGTTCAGGCGGGAAGATTGGACAATGAGCAGTTCTTC. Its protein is CASVQAGRLDNEQFF.

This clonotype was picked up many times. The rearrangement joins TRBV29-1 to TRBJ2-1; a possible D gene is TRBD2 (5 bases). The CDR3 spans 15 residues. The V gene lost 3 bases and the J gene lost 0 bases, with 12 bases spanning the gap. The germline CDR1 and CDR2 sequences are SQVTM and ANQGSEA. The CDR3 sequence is CSVDGEQSSYNEQFF. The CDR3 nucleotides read TGCAGCGTTGACGGGGAACAGAGCTCCTACAATGAGCAGTTCTTC.

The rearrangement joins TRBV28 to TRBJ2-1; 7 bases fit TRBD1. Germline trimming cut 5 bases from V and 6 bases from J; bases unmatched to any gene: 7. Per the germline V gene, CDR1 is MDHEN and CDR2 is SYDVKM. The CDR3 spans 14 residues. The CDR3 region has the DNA TGTGCCAGCAGTCAAGACAGGGAGTTCAATGAGCAGTTCTTC. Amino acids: CASSQDREFNEQFF.

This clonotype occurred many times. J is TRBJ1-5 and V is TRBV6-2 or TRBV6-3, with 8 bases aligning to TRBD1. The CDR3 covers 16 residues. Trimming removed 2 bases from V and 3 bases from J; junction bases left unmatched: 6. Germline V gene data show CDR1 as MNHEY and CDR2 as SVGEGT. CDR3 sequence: CASSYAYRGDNQPQHF. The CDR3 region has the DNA TGTGCCAGCAGTTACGCGTACAGGGGGGACAATCAGCCCCAGCATTTT.

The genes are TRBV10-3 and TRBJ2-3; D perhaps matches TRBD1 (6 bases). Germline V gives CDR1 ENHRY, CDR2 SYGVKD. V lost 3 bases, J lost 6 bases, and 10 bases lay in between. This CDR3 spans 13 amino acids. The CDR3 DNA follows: TGTGCCATCAGTGAAGGGGGTGTCGATACGCAGTATTTT. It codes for CAISEGGVDTQYF.

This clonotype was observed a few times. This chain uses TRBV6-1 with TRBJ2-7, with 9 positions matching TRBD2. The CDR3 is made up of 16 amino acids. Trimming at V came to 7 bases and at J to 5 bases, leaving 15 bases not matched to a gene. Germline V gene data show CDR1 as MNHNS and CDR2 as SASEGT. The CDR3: CASIKGFRGRADEQYF. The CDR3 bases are TGTGCCAGCATTAAAGGGTTTCGCGGGAGGGCCGACGAGCAGTACTTC.

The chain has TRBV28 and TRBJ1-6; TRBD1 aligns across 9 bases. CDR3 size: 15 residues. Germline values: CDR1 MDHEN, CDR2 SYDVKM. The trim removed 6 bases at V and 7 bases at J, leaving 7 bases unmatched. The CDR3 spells CASRPSGTGNSPLHF. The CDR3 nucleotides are TGTGCCAGCAGGCCTTCCGGGACAGGGAATTCACCCCTCCACTTT.

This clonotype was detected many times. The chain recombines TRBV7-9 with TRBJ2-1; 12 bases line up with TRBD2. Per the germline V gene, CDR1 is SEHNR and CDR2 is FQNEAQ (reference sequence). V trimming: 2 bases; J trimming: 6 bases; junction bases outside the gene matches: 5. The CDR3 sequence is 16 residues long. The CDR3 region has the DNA TGTGCCAGCAGCTTAATTAGGACTAGCGGGGTCAATGAGCAGTTCTTC. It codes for CASSLIRTSGVNEQFF.

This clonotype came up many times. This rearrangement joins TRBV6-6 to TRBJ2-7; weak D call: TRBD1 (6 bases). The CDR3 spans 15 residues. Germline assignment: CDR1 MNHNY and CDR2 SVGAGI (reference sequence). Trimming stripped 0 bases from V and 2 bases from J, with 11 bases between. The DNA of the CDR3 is TGTGCCAGCAGTTACTCGAGGGACACCCCCTACGAGCAGTACTTC. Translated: CASSYSRDTPYEQYF.

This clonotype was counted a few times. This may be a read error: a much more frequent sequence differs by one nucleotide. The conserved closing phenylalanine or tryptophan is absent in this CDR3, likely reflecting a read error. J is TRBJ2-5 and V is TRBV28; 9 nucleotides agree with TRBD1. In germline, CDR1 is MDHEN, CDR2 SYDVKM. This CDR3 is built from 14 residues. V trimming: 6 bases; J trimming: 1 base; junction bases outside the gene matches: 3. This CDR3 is CASSLQGAQETQYL. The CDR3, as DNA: TGTGCCAGCAGCTTACAGGGGGCCCAAGAGACCCAGTACCTC.

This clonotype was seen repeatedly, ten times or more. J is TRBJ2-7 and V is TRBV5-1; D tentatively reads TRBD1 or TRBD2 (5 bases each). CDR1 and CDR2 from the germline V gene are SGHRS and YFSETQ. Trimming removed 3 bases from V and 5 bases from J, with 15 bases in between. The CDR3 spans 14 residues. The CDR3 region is CASSWGTQRDEQYF. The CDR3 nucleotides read TGCGCCAGCAGCTGGGGGACCCAGCGAGACGAGCAGTACTTC.

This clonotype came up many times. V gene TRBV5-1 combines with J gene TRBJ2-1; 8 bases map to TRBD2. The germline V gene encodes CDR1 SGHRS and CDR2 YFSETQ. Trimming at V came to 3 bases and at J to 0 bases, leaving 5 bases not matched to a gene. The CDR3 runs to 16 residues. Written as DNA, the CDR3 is TGCGCCAGCAGCTCGGGGGGGACTAACTCCTACAATGAGCAGTTCTTC. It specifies CASSSGGTNSYNEQFF.

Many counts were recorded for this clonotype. CDR3 residues: CSASRSASTDTQYF. The CDR3 DNA reads as TGCAGTGCTAGTAGGTCGGCTAGCACAGATACGCAGTATTTT. V is TRBV20-1 and J is TRBJ2-3; no clear D gene. Trimming left V 3 bases short and J 0 bases short, with 10 bases between. CDR1 is DFQATT and CDR2 is SNEGSKA in the germline V gene (reference sequence). CDR3 length: 14 amino acids.

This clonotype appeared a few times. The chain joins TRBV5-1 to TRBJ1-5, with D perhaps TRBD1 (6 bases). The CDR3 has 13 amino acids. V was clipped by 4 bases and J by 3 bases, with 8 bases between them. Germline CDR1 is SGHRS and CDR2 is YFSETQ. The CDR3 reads CASSRGTNQPQHF. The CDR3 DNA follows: TGCGCCAGCAGCAGGGGGACCAATCAGCCCCAGCATTTT.